This entry is about one TCR beta chain. Its cognate antigen has yet to be identified. No qualities accompany the bases; no much larger clone lies one base away. This sample was included in a study of shared clonotypes between healthy human individuals (TCRdb year 2020). About the full investigation: Two women and a few men aged 18 to 49 years were included in the cohort. Per donor, leukapheresis produced somewhere between about 0.94 and 8.9 billion PBMCs. The study deeply sequenced blood TCR repertoires of 5 or 6 healthy adults to estimate repertoire size and the extent of clonotype sharing between individuals. For each donor, CD4 naive and CD4 memory were each given three plates, CD8 naive was given two plates, and CD8 memory was given one plate. Different laboratories and diverse techniques were used to prepare libraries and sequence TCR repertoires, to increase sequencing depth and limit assay-specific biases. On the study overall, not on this receptor specifically: Incomplete sequencing was indicated by rarefaction of sorted-subset datasets, despite the large sequencing depth. Pairwise subsampling led to the expectation that sequencing depth would affect the degree of clonotype sharing among donors. Sampling was restricted to blood, and TCR repertoires in tissues likely differ from the TCR repertoires found in blood. Higher generation probabilities were observed for clonotypes shared by all four sorted-subset donors than for non-shared clonotypes. Naive subsets generally had larger estimated clonotype richness than memory subsets. Across several donors, approximately 4.6% of naive CD4, roughly 3.5% of naive CD8, roughly 2.3% of memory CD4, and 0.4% of memory CD8 clonotypes were shared. The genetic and exposure-history diversity represented was limited by the small number of donors.

For the CD8 naive samples, CD45RO-negative cells were positively selected for CCR7, yielding a CD45RA+CCR7+ population from which TemRA cells were excluded. Donors were healthy HIV-negative adults with no recently reported acute infections or vaccinations. Every donor was a Caucasian adult residing in Nashville, Tennessee, USA. Blood was obtained by leukapheresis, after which PBMCs were separated by Ficoll-Histopaque density gradient centrifugation and cryopreserved in liquid nitrogen vapor phase. Analytical flow cytometry was used to check the purity and quantity of every magnetically sorted T cell population. Each sorted fraction had its genomic DNA isolated and then quantified by UV absorbance on a Nanodrop 2000c. Using the deep immunoSEQ assay, multiplex PCR amplified TCR CDR3 regions from genomic DNA. For each cell subset, the extracted genomic DNA was distributed evenly across all wells of several immunoSEQ 96-well plates, and each plate served as one replicate. For sorted subsets, each replicate PCR was loaded with about 0.2 ug genomic DNA, equivalent to 25,000 to 30,000 T cell genomes. Purified libraries were quantified with a Qubit 3.0 fluorometer, sized on a Bioanalyzer 2100, and re-quantified with the KAPA Library Quantification kit. A separate single-read 150-cycle Illumina NextSeq 550 flow cell was used to sequence each immunoSEQ 96-well plate. Per the source publication's procedure: Because the immunoSEQ output included only junctional sequences and no quality scores, the filtering could not be the same as the filtering used for full-length reads. Sequences were annotated with PyIR, a Python wrapper for IgBLAST v1.9, using IMGT germline references to assign V/J genes and CDR3. Reads were filtered out if the reads had weak V/J assignments (E-value above 1e-6), no CDR3, stop codons, out-of-frame junctions, or ambiguous translated residues. V3J clonotypes were defined as sequences sharing an identical inferred V gene, J gene, and CDR3 amino acid sequence. To compute the percentage overlap between repertoires, the number of shared unique clonotypes was divided by the size of the smaller repertoire. RTK rarefaction, the Chao1 estimator, and Recon v2.1 estimates of unobserved clonotypes were used to assess repertoire richness. Generation probabilities were computed with OLGA for all TCRbeta clonotypes obtained by the gDNA method from several donors. In TCRdb, the immuneACCESS table is reduced to in-frame sequences with V and J assigned. These tables do not hold every clone; where another copy was compared, an unresolved V gene accounts for under half, and the others remain unexplained. V, J and clone size reflect that table, while D and trimming were determined from the DNA. Within this sample are some 2 million clones, with 85% to 95% of them counted one time only. Around 1.2% of the sample lies in the top ten.

From the germline V gene, CDR1 is SGHAT and CDR2 is FQNNGV. V trim: 5 bases; J trim: 2 bases; unmatched bases: 2. Taken from cysteine to phenylalanine, the CDR3 has 14 residues. Only the CDR3 part of the read is kept: 42 bases, read in frame from the first base. The sample consisted of naive CD8+ T cells sorted from blood. The intended sense of this specimen's cell subset or site label: CD45RA+CCR7+. Here the chain combines TRBV11-2 and TRBJ1-2; TRBD1 fits 10 bases in the junction. The receptor comes from a man aged 18 to 30 in good health. The bases are TGTGCCAGCAGCCTGGGACAGGGGAACTATGGCTACACCTTC. This translates into CASSLGQGNYGYTF.